A single sample is the source of the 14 T cell receptor beta chains below, sequenced in a study of CD8+ T cells in alopecia areata. cDNA serving as the sequencing template came from extracted, reverse transcribed RNA. Assay used: immunoSEQ multiplex PCR; TCRdb lists only in-frame clones, some missing. This table has over 120,000 clones, about 60% appearing once. Sequencing used CD4+ T cells sorted from blood, obtained at week 0. Source of these receptors: a human donor with alopecia areata.

The J gene is TRBJ2-2, the V gene TRBV30; D gene unclear. V lost 3 bases, J lost 6 bases, and 14 bases lay in between. Germline assignment: CDR1 GTSNPN and CDR2 SVGIG (reference sequence). This CDR3 region has 14 residues. The CDR3 here is CAWSFSSRSGELFF. As DNA, the CDR3 is TGTGCCTGGAGCTTCTCGTCCCGGTCCGGGGAGCTGTTTTTT.

This chain joins TRBV30 and TRBJ1-2; 7 bases are shared with TRBD1. Per the germline V gene, CDR1 is GTSNPN and CDR2 is SVGIG (reference sequence). CDR3 length: 19 amino acids. The V segment lost 4 bases and the J segment 2 bases; nucleotides outside the gene matches: 22. CDR3 DNA sequence: TGTGCCTGGACTTTGGGTTGGAGGGGGCTCATTACTAGCAACTATGGCTACACCTTC. It is translated as CAWTLGWRGLITSNYGYTF.

This chain links TRBV7-9 with TRBJ1-6, with unresolved D. Trimming took off 4 bases at V and 7 bases at J, with 17 bases between the two ends. Germline CDR1 and CDR2: SEHNR and FQNEAQ (reference sequence). CDR3 length: 16 residues. For the CDR3, the DNA is TGTGCCAGCAGCTGGGGTGGCGACCCGGCCAATTCACCCCTCCACTTT. Protein sequence: CASSWGGDPANSPLHF.

Only one count was recorded for this clone. The rearrangement links TRBV7-2 to TRBJ1-5; no clear D. The CDR3 covers 15 residues. Germline CDR1 SGHTA, CDR2 FQGNSA. With 1 base removed from V and 7 bases from J, the gap between germline ends came to 14 bases. CDR3 loop: CASSLVPWGDQPQHF. CDR3 DNA sequence: TGTGCCAGCAGCTTAGTCCCTTGGGGTGACCAGCCCCAGCATTTT.

The J gene is TRBJ1-1, the V gene TRBV25-1; D unclear. Per germline, CDR1 MGHDK and CDR2 SYGVNS. Between the trimmed V and J ends, which lost 6 bases and 2 bases, there was a span of 7 bases. The CDR3 extends over 12 amino acids. CDR3 amino acids: CASRGVNTEAFF. CDR3 nucleotides: TGTGCCAGCAGGGGAGTAAACACTGAAGCTTTCTTT.

The chain links TRBV4-2 to TRBJ2-3, with D unresolved. Germline V gives CDR1 LGHNA, CDR2 YNFKEQ. Trimming removed 0 bases at V and 3 bases at J, with 10 bases between. The length of the CDR3 is 15 residues. The CDR3 DNA is TGTGCCAGCAGCCAAGAACCCGCCGTTACAGATACGCAGTATTTT. Its protein product is CASSQEPAVTDTQYF.

The chain joins TRBV7-2 to TRBJ2-7; 7 bases align to TRBD2. V was pared by 4 bases and J by 4 bases, with 10 bases of the junction left unmatched. The CDR3 covers 15 residues. Germline lookup yields CDR1 SGHTA and CDR2 FQGNSA. CDR3 DNA sequence: TGTGCCAGCAGCTCCGCAGCGGGGTCTTTGTACGAGCAGTACTTC. Amino acids: CASSSAAGSLYEQYF.

The chain is built from TRBV5-1 and TRBJ2-1, with TRBD2 identical over 8 bases. The trim removed 0 bases at V and 8 bases at J, leaving 10 bases unmatched. This CDR3 is 16 amino acids long. The germline V gene encodes CDR1 SGHRS and CDR2 YFSETQ. The CDR3 here is CASSLEPAGGLDEQFF. The CDR3 DNA sequence: TGCGCCAGCAGCTTGGAGCCGGCGGGAGGCCTCGATGAGCAGTTCTTC.

This sequence joins TRBV18 and TRBJ1-2, with 9 bases aligning to TRBD1. CDR3 size: 15 residues. After removal of 2 bases from V and 4 bases from J, the junction contained 5 bases not matched to a gene. Germline assignment: CDR1 KGHSH and CDR2 LQKENI. The CDR3, as DNA: TGTGCCAGCTCACCATCGGGACAGGGACTCTATGGCTACACCTTC. Translating it yields CASSPSGQGLYGYTF.

The chain combines TRBV18 with TRBJ1-4, with D possibly being TRBD1 (5 bases). The CDR3 loop spans 13 amino acids. Germline assignment: CDR1 KGHSH and CDR2 LQKENI. V lost 6 bases to trimming and J lost 7 bases, with 12 bases between them. The CDR3: CASSGTGGEKLFF. CDR3 DNA sequence: TGTGCCAGCTCCGGGACGGGAGGTGAAAAACTGTTTTTT. Using reference TRBV18 and TRBJ1-4 for the parts outside the CDR3, the full variable domain is NAGVMQNPRHLVRRRGQEARLRCSPMKGHSHVYWYRQLPEEGLKFMVYLQKENIIDESGMPKERFSAEFPKEGPSILRIQQVVRGDSAAYFCASSGTGGEKLFFGSGTQLSVL.

The chain combines TRBV5-1 with TRBJ1-5; 8 bases agree with TRBD1. Germline values: CDR1 SGHRS, CDR2 YFSETQ. The CDR3 spans 15 residues. V dropped 3 bases and J dropped 2; count of bases not matched to a gene: 4. CDR3 in DNA: TGCGCCAGCAGCTCGACAGGGGAAGGCAATCAGCCCCAGCATTTT. It specifies CASSSTGEGNQPQHF.

The chain is built from TRBV6-5 and TRBJ2-6; possibly TRBD2 for D (6 bases). Germline V gene lookup returns CDR1 MNHEY and CDR2 SVGAGI. Trimming pared 7 bases from V and 2 bases from J, leaving 12 bases between. CDR3 length equals 15 residues. The CDR3 spells CASTLRGTGANVLTF. The CDR3 bases are TGTGCCAGCACCCTTCGGGGGACTGGGGCCAACGTCCTGACTTTC.

V usage is TRBV6-6 and J usage is TRBJ2-5, with 8 bases that match TRBD2. CDR3 size: 16 residues. The germline V gene encodes CDR1 MNHNY and CDR2 SVGAGI (reference sequence). Trimming removed 2 bases from V and 1 base from J; junction bases left unmatched: 6. The CDR3 loop is CASSYAIAGIQETQYF. Written as DNA, the CDR3 is TGTGCCAGCAGTTACGCGATAGCGGGGATCCAAGAGACCCAGTACTTC.

With respect to this clone: The same CDR3 is also encoded by other DNA sequences in this sample. V gene TRBV7-9 combines with J gene TRBJ1-1; no definite D call. V was clipped by 3 bases and J by 11 bases, with 10 bases between them. Germline CDR1 reads SEHNR; CDR2 reads FQNEAQ (reference sequence). This CDR3 has 11 residues. This CDR3 is CASSFGREAFF. For the CDR3, the DNA is TGTGCCAGCAGCTTTGGTAGAGAGGCTTTCTTT.